Below are 22 T cell receptor beta chains sequenced from a single sample in a study of blood T cell repertoires in COVID-19. Sequencing was performed with immunoSEQ multiplex PCR; in TCRdb, only in-frame clones are kept and a portion is missing. This table holds about 270,000 clones, approximately 88% found once. The sample comprised PBMCs or T cells enriched from blood (not recorded which). The receptors derive from a woman aged 40 to 50 with acute COVID-19.

This chain uses TRBV29-1 with TRBJ2-3; 9 positions match TRBD2. J was trimmed by 10 bases and V by 6 bases; bases with no gene match: 17. Germline-derived CDR1 and CDR2 are SQVTM and ANQGSEA. The CDR3 spans 15 residues. CDR3 region: CSVFKGAGGPSAQYF. The DNA of the CDR3 is TGCAGCGTCTTTAAGGGGGCGGGAGGGCCGAGTGCGCAGTATTTT.

V usage is TRBV5-5 and J usage is TRBJ2-1, with D unclear. V was shortened by 4 bases and J by 6 bases, with 26 bases between the two germline ends. Per germline, CDR1 SGHKS and CDR2 YYEKEE (reference sequence). The CDR3 spans 18 residues. The DNA of the CDR3 is TGTGCCAGCAGCCCCATTGAACTATCACTACATATGATCAATGAGCAGTTCTTC. This translates into CASSPIELSLHMINEQFF. The full variable domain, rest sourced from reference TRBV5-5 and TRBJ2-1, is DAGVTQSPTHLIKTRGQQVTLRCSPISGHKSVSWYQQVLGQGPQFIFQYYEKEERGRGNFPDRFSARQFPNYSSELNVNALLLGDSALYLCASSPIELSLHMINEQFFGPGTRLTVL.

Turning to this clone: Within the sample, other DNA sequences also encode this same CDR3. CDR3 nucleotide sequence: TGTGCCAGCAGTCCTGTGAACACCGGGGAGCTGTTTTTT. Encoded protein: CASSPVNTGELFF. The rearrangement links TRBV27 to TRBJ2-2; D is undetermined. CDR1 MNHEY and CDR2 SMNVEV come from the germline V gene (reference sequence). Trimming took off 5 bases at V and 1 base at J, with 5 bases between the two ends. The CDR3 length is 13 residues.

This clone was recorded a few times. The rearrangement links TRBV27 to TRBJ1-4; 7 bases match TRBD1. There are 15 residues in the CDR3. The V gene's germline CDR1 is MNHEY and CDR2 SMNVEV (reference sequence). J lost 3 bases, V lost 6 bases, and 7 bases had no gene match. The CDR3 is CASSTDRDPNEKLFF. CDR3 DNA: TGTGCCAGCAGCACCGACAGGGACCCTAATGAAAAACTGTTTTTT.

Note on this clone: One end of the junction fails to match germline, which may point to a read error. The CDR3 nucleotides are TGTGCCAGCAGTTACTCGTTGGAGAACCCTGAAGCTTTCTTT. Amino acids: CASSYSLENPEAFF. The chain carries TRBV6-5 and TRBJ1-1; D uncertain. The V gene's germline CDR1 is MNHEY and CDR2 SVGAGI. The CDR3 covers 14 residues.

The chain joins TRBV9 to TRBJ2-3, with a possible D match to TRBD2 (6 bases). Germline assignment: CDR1 SGDLS and CDR2 YYNGEE. The germline V and J ends were trimmed by 0 bases and 7 bases, with 12 bases remaining between them. This CDR3 has 14 residues. CDR3 residues: CASSVVGGGNTQYF. The CDR3 coding sequence is TGTGCCAGCAGCGTAGTTGGGGGAGGAAATACGCAGTATTTT.

The chain combines TRBV6-5 with TRBJ2-1; 9 nucleotides align to TRBD2. Germline CDR1 is MNHEY and CDR2 is SVGAGI. The CDR3 is made up of 14 amino acids. Losses at the gene ends were 7 bases for V and 4 bases for J; bases not matched to a gene: 5. CDR3 loop: CASNRLADYNEQFF. The DNA of the CDR3 is TGTGCCAGCAATCGACTAGCGGATTACAATGAGCAGTTCTTC.

CDR3 coding DNA: TGTGCCTGGAGTCCACAAACCGGGGGCGAGCAGTACTTC. The encoded protein is CAWSPQTGGEQYF. This sequence joins TRBV30 and TRBJ2-7, with a possible D match to TRBD2 (6 bases). Germline CDR1 reads GTSNPN; CDR2 reads SVGIG (reference sequence). Trimming took 2 bases from V and 6 from J, leaving 14 bases between them. The CDR3 is 13 amino acids.

This clone was seen only once. The genes are TRBV18 and TRBJ1-4, with 8 bases that match TRBD1. The CDR3 is 17 amino acids. The germline CDR1 and CDR2 sequences are KGHSH and LQKENI. V lost 0 bases, J lost 7 bases, and 10 bases stayed unmatched. The CDR3 nucleotides are TGTGCCAGCTCACCACCCGAAGCGACAGGGGTTGGTGAAAAACTGTTTTTT. Translation gives CASSPPEATGVGEKLFF.

The V call is TRBV19, the J call TRBJ2-1; D perhaps matches TRBD2 (6 bases). The CDR3 is made up of 17 amino acids. CDR1 is LNHDA and CDR2 is SQIVND in the germline V gene (reference sequence). V gave up 5 bases and J gave up 0 bases, with 17 bases separating them. This chain's CDR3 is CASSLRLVRGSYNEQFF. The CDR3, as DNA: TGTGCCAGTAGTCTTCGACTAGTCCGTGGCTCCTACAATGAGCAGTTCTTC.

The V and J genes are TRBV30 and TRBJ1-1, with D perhaps matching TRBD1 (5 bases). The germline V gene encodes CDR1 GTSNPN and CDR2 SVGIG (reference sequence). Between the trimmed V and J ends, which lost 2 bases and 2 bases, there was a span of 12 bases. There are 14 residues in the CDR3. This CDR3 is CAWSSLQGNTEAFF. CDR3 sequence (DNA): TGTGCCTGGAGTTCCCTTCAGGGTAACACTGAAGCTTTCTTT.

This clone occurred once. The chain couples TRBV18 to TRBJ1-1; D may be TRBD1 (5 bases). Trimming removed 8 bases from V and 3 bases from J, with 13 bases in between. Germline assignment: CDR1 KGHSH and CDR2 LQKENI. CDR3 length: 13 residues. CDR3 DNA: TGTGCCAGCACCGTGGGGCTGGACACTGAAGCTTTCTTT. It is translated as CASTVGLDTEAFF.

The chain employs TRBV14 and TRBJ2-3; 11 nucleotides match TRBD1. J lost 6 bases, V lost 4 bases, and 6 bases had no gene match. The V gene's germline CDR1 is SGHDN and CDR2 FVKESK. The CDR3 consists of 15 residues. CDR3 sequence reads: CASSRGTGGLDTQYF. The CDR3 region has the DNA TGTGCCAGCAGCCGAGGGACAGGGGGGTTGGATACGCAGTATTTT.

J is TRBJ1-5 and V is TRBV4-1; D not resolved. Germline V gene data show CDR1 as MGHRA and CDR2 as YSYEKL. Trimming removed 4 bases at V and 7 bases at J, with 17 bases between. The CDR3 spans 15 residues. CDR3 bases: TGCGCCAGCAGCCTAGTACAAAACAGTCAACAGCCCCAGCATTTT. Protein: CASSLVQNSQQPQHF.

The chain employs TRBV5-1 and TRBJ2-1; 7 bases align to TRBD2. This CDR3 spans 15 amino acids. With 7 bases clipped from V and 10 bases from J, the junction kept 17 bases outside the gene matches. The germline CDR1 and CDR2 sequences are SGHRS and YFSETQ. CDR3 DNA: TGCGCCAGCGGACGGGGAGGGCCTTCGGAAGGGGAGCAGTTCTTC. Its translation is CASGRGGPSEGEQFF.

The chain recombines TRBV24-1 with TRBJ1-5; D might be TRBD1 (6 bases). The CDR3 contains 14 residues. V dropped 3 bases and J dropped 5 bases, with 10 bases sitting between them. The germline gives CDR1 KGHDR, CDR2 SFDVKD. The CDR3 loop reads CATSDGQHYQPQHF. CDR3 in DNA: TGTGCCACCAGTGATGGACAGCACTATCAGCCCCAGCATTTT.

This chain joins TRBV28 and TRBJ1-1; D may be TRBD1 (5 bases). The CDR3 is made up of 14 amino acids. V was cut by 5 bases and J by 3 bases, with 13 bases left in between. The germline V gene encodes CDR1 MDHEN and CDR2 SYDVKM. The CDR3 region is CASSTMQGYTEAFF. CDR3 nucleotide sequence: TGTGCCAGCAGTACCATGCAGGGCTACACTGAAGCTTTCTTT. Using reference TRBV28 and TRBJ1-1 for the parts outside the CDR3, the full variable domain is DVKVTQSSRYLVKRTGEKVFLECVQDMDHENMFWYRQDPGLGLRLIYFSYDVKMKEKGDIPEGYSVSREKKERFSLILESASTNQTSMYLCASSTMQGYTEAFFGQGTRLTVV.

This clone came up many times. The chain joins TRBV25-1 to TRBJ2-7; 9 bases are a match to TRBD1. With 1 base clipped from V and 7 bases from J, the junction kept 5 bases outside the gene matches. The CDR3 sequence is 14 residues long. The germline gives CDR1 MGHDK, CDR2 SYGVNS. The CDR3 loop is CASSEFGTGTEQYF. The CDR3 DNA reads TGTGCCAGCAGTGAATTTGGGACAGGGACTGAGCAGTACTTC.

Regarding this clone: An end of the junction differs from the germline gene, which may be a read error. This CDR3 is CASNLPGQGWGEQYF. The CDR3 DNA reads TGTGCTAGCAACCTTCCAGGACAGGGATGGGGAGAGCAGTACTTC. The gene calls are TRBV7-7 and TRBJ2-7; 8 positions agree with TRBD1. The CDR3 is 15 residues long. Germline lookup yields CDR1 SSHAT and CDR2 FNYEAQ (reference sequence).

This clone has only a few counts. The chain uses TRBV19 and TRBJ2-5; TRBD1 aligns across 10 bases. There are 12 residues in the CDR3. Germline values: CDR1 LNHDA, CDR2 SQIVND (reference sequence). With 3 bases clipped from V and 10 bases from J, the junction kept 2 bases outside the gene matches. CDR3 nucleotide sequence: TGTGCCAGTAGTATTGGACAGGGGGACCAGTACTTC. Translating gives CASSIGQGDQYF.

This chain connects TRBV7-2 to TRBJ2-7; TRBD2 might be the D (7 bases). Germline lookup yields CDR1 SGHTA and CDR2 FQGNSA. The CDR3 contains 13 residues. Trimming took 5 bases from V and 3 from J, leaving 11 bases between them. The CDR3, as DNA: TGTGCCAGCAGCCAAGCGGGACACTACGAGCAGTACTTC. Translation gives CASSQAGHYEQYF.

This clone was detected once. The genes are TRBV6-5 and TRBJ1-3; no clear D gene. The germline V gene encodes CDR1 MNHEY and CDR2 SVGAGI. V lost 2 bases and J 0 bases, leaving 8 bases between the germline ends. The CDR3 has 15 residues. The CDR3 DNA reads TGTGCCAGCAGTTACGTACGGGACTCTGGAAACACCATATATTTT. This encodes CASSYVRDSGNTIYF.